The TCR beta chain under discussion was sequenced for a study of cytomegalovirus exposure and HLA in healthy donors. General study points: A classifier reportedly called cytomegalovirus status with high sensitivity and specificity. In an earlier analysis, in 540 or so donors, most V segments appeared productive either ~87% or ~30% of the time.

Germline V gives CDR1 SGHDT, CDR2 YYEEEE. V was shortened by 0 bases and J by 5 bases, with 12 bases between the two germline ends. CDR3 length equals 15 residues. PCR used 60 Vbeta primers and 13 Jbeta primers. Assay used: immunoSEQ multiplex PCR; TCRdb lists only in-frame clones, some missing. Of roughly 190,000 clones in the sample, 65% to 85% were seen once. About this clone itself: Antigen: not known.

V and J are TRBV5-6 and TRBJ1-5; D might be TRBD1 (5 bases). The receptor's source is a man aged 50-60 years in good health and CMV-seronegative. Source material: PBMCs. The CDR3 DNA sequence: TGTGCCAGCAGCTTGGCCGGTTCGGGGGATCAGCCCCAGCATTTT. Translating gives CASSLAGSGDQPQHF.